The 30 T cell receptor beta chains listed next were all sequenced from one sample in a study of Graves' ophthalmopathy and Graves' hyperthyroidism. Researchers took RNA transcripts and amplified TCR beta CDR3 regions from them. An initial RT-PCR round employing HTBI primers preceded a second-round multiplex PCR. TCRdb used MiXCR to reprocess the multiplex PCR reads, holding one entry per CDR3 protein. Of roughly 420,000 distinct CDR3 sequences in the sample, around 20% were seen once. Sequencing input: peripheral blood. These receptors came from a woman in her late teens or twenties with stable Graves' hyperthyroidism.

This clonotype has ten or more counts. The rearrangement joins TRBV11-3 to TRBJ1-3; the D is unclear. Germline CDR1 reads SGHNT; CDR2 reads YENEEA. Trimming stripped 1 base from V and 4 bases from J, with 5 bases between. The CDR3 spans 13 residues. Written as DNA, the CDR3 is TGTGCCAGCAGCTTAGGACAAGGAAACACCATATATTTT. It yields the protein CASSLGQGNTIYF.

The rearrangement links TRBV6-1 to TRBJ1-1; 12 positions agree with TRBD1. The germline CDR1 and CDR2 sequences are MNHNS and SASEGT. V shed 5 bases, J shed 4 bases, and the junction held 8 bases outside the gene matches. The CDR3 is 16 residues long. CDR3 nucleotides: TGTGCCAGCAGTCCGGGGACAGGGGGCGGAGGCACTGAAGCTTTCTTT. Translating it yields CASSPGTGGGGTEAFF.

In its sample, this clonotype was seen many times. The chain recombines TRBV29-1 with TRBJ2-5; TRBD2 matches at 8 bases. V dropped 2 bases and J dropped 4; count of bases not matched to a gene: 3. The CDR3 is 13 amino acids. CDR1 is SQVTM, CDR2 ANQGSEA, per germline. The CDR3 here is CSVESLAGETQYF. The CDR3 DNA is TGCAGCGTTGAATCCCTAGCGGGAGAGACCCAGTACTTC. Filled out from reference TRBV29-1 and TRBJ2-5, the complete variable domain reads SAVISQKPSRDICQRGTSLTIQCQVDSQVTMMFWYRQQPGQSLTLIATANQGSEATYESGFVIDKFPISRPNLTFSTLTVSNMSPEDSSIYLCSVESLAGETQYFGPGTRLLVL.

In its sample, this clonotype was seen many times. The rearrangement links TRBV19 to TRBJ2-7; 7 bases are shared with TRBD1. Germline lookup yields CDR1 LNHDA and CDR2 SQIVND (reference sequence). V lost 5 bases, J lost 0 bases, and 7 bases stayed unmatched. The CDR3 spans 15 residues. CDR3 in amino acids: CASSVSGTVSYEQYF. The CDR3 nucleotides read TGTGCCAGTAGTGTCTCCGGGACAGTCTCCTACGAGCAGTACTTC.

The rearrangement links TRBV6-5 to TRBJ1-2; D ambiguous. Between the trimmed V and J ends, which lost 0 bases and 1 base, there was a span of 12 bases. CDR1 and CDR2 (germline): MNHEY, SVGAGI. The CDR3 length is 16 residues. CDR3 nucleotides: TGTGCCAGCAGTTACTCGTCCTCCGGCTTTAACTATGGCTACACCTTC. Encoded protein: CASSYSSSGFNYGYTF.

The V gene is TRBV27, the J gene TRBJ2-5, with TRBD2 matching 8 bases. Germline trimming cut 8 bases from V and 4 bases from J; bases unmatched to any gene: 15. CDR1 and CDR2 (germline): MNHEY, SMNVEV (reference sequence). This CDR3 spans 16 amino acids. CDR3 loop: CASGPQGTGGGETQYF. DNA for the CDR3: TGTGCCAGCGGTCCCCAGGGGACGGGAGGGGGAGAGACCCAGTACTTC.

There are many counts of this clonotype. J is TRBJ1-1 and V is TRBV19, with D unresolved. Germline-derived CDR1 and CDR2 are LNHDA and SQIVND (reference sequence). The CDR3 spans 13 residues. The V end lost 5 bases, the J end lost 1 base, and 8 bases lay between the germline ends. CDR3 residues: CASSYMGNTEAFF. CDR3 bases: TGTGCCAGTAGTTACATGGGGAACACTGAAGCTTTCTTT.

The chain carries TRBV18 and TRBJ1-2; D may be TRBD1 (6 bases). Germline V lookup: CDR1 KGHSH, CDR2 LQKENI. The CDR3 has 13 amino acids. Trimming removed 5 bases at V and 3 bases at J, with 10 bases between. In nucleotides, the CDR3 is TGTGCCAGCTCAGTCGACAGGTACTATGGCTACACCTTC. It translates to CASSVDRYYGYTF.

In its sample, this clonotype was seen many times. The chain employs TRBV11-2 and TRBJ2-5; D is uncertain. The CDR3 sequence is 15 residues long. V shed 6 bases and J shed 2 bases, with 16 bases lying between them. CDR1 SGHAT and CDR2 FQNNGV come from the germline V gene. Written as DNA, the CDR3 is TGTGCCAGCAGGTATCAGGTGGGAAATCAAGAGACCCAGTACTTC. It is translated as CASRYQVGNQETQYF.

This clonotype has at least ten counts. The CDR3 sequence: CAWSVHQETQYF. CDR3 nucleotides: TGTGCCTGGAGTGTACACCAAGAGACCCAGTACTTC. J is TRBJ2-5 and V is TRBV30; D is undetermined. This CDR3 spans 12 amino acids. The germline V gene has CDR1 GTSNPN and CDR2 SVGIG (reference sequence). V lost 0 bases, J lost 0 bases, and 2 bases lay in between. Complete variable domain (other parts from reference TRBV30 and TRBJ2-5): SQTIHQWPATLVQPVGSPLSLECTVEGTSNPNLYWYRQAAGRGLQLLFYSVGIGQISSEVPQNLSASRPQDRQFILSSKKLLLSDSGFYLCAWSVHQETQYFGPGTRLLVL.

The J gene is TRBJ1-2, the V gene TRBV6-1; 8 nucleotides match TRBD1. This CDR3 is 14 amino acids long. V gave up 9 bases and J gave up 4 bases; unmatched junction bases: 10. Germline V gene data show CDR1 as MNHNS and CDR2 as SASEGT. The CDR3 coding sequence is TGTGCCAGTAGCCCCGCCGGGACAGGCTATGGCTACACCTTC. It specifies CASSPAGTGYGYTF.

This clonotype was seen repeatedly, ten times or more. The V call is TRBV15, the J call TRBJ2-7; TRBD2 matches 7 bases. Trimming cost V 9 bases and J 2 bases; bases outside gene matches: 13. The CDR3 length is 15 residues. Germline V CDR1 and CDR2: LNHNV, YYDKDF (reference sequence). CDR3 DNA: TGTGCCACAAGGCTGCCGGGACTATCTCCCTACGAGCAGTACTTC. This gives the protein CATRLPGLSPYEQYF. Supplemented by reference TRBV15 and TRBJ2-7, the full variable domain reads DAMVIQNPRYQVTQFGKPVTLSCSQTLNHNVMYWYQQKSSQAPKLLFHYYDKDFNNEADTPDNFQSRRPNTSFCFLDIRSPGLGDTAMYLCATRLPGLSPYEQYFGPGTRLTVT.

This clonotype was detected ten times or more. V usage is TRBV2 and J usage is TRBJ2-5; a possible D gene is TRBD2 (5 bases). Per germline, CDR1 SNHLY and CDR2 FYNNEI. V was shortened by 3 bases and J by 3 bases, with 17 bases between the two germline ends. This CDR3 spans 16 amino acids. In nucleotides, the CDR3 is TGTGCCAGCAGTGACCCATTTTGGGCGGGCAAAGAGACCCAGTACTTC. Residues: CASSDPFWAGKETQYF. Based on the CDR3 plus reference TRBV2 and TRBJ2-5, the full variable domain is EPEVTQTPSHQVTQMGQEVILRCVPISNHLYFYWYRQILGQKVEFLVSFYNNEISEKSEIFDDQFSVERPDGSNFTLKIRSTKLEDSAMYFCASSDPFWAGKETQYFGPGTRLLVL.

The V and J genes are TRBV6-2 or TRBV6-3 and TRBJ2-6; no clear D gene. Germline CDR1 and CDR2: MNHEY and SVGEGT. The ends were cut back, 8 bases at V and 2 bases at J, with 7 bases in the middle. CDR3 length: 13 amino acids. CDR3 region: CASGVAGANVLTF. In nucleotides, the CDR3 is TGTGCCAGCGGAGTCGCTGGGGCCAACGTCCTGACTTTC.

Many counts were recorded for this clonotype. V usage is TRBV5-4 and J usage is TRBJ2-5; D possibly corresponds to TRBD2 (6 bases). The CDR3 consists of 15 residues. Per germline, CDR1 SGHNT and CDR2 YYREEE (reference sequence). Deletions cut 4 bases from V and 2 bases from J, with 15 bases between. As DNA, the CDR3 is TGTGCCAGCAGCGCCGCGGGGCCGGGGCAAGAGACCCAGTACTTC. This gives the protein CASSAAGPGQETQYF.

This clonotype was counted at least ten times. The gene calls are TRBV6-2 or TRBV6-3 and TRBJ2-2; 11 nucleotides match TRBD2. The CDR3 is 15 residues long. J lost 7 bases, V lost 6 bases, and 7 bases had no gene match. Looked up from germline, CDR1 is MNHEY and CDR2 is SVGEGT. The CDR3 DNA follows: TGTGCCAGCAGCCCACTAGCGGGAGAGGTCGGGGAGCTGTTTTTT. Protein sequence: CASSPLAGEVGELFF.

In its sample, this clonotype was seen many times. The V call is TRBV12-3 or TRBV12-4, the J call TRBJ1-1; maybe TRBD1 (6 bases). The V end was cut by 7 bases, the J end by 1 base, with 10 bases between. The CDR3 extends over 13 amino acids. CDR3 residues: CASILTGNTEAFF. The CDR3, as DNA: TGTGCCAGCATTCTGACAGGGAACACTGAAGCTTTCTTT.

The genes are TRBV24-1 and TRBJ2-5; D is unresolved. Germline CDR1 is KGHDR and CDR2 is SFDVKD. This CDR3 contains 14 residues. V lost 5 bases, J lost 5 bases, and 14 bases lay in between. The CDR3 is CATSGRIPGETQYF. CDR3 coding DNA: TGTGCCACCAGTGGGCGGATACCCGGGGAGACCCAGTACTTC.

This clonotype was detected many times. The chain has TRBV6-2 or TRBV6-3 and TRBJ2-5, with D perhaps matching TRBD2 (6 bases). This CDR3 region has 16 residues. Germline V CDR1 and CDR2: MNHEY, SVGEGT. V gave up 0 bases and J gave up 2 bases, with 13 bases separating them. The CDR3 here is CASSYSRWRGQETQYF. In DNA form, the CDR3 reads TGTGCCAGCAGTTACTCGCGCTGGCGGGGACAAGAGACCCAGTACTTC.

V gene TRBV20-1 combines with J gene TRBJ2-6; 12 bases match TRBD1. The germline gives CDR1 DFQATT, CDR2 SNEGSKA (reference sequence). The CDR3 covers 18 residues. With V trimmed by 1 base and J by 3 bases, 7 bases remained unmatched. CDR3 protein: CSARGQGTGGIGANVLTF. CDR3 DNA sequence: TGCAGTGCTAGAGGGCAGGGGACAGGGGGCATTGGGGCCAACGTCCTGACTTTC.

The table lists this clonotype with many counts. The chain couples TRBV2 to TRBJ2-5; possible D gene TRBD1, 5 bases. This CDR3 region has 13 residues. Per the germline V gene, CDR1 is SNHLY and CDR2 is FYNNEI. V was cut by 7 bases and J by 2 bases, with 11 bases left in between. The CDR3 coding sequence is TGTGCCAGCAATCTGGACAATCAAGAGACCCAGTACTTC. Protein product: CASNLDNQETQYF.

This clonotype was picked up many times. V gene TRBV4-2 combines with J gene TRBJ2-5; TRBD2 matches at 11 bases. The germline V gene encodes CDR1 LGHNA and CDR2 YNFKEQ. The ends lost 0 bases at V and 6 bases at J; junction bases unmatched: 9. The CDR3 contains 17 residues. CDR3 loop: CASSQDLAGGTGKTQYF. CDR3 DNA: TGTGCCAGCAGCCAAGATCTAGCGGGAGGTACGGGAAAGACCCAGTACTTC.

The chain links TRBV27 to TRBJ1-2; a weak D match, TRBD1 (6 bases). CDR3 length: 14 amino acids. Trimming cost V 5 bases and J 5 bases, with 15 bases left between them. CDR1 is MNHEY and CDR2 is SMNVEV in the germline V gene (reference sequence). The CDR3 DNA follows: TGTGCCAGCAGTGTGAGCCGTACAGGGTATGGCTACACCTTC. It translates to CASSVSRTGYGYTF.

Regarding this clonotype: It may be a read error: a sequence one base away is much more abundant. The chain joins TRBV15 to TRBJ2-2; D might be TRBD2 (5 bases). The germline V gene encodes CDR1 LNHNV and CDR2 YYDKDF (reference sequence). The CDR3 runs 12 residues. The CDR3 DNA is TGTGCCACCAGCAGAGGAGCCGGGGAGCTGTTGTTT. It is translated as CATSRGAGELLF.

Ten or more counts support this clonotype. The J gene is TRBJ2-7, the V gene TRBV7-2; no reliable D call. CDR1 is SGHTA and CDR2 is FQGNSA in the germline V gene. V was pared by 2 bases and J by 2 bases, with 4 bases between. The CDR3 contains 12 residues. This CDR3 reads CASSLLAYEQYF. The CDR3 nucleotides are TGTGCCAGCAGCTTATTGGCCTACGAGCAGTACTTC.

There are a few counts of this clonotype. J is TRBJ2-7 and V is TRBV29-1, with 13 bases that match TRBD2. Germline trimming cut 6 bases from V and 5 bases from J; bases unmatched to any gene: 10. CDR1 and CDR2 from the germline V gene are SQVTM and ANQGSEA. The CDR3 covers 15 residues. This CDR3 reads CSVAPGLAGVHEQYF. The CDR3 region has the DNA TGCAGCGTCGCGCCCGGACTAGCGGGAGTACACGAGCAGTACTTC.

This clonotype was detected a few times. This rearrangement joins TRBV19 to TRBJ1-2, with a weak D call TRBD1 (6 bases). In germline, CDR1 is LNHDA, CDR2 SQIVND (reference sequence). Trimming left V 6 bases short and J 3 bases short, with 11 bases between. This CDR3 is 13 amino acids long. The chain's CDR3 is CASSQTGYYGYTF. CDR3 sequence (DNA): TGTGCCAGTAGCCAAACAGGGTACTATGGCTACACCTTC.

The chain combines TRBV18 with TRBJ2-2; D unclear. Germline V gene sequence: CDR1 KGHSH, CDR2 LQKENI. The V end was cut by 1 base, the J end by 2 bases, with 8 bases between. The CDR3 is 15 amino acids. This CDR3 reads CASSPLRENTGELFF. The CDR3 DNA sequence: TGTGCCAGCTCACCACTCCGAGAAAACACCGGGGAGCTGTTTTTT.

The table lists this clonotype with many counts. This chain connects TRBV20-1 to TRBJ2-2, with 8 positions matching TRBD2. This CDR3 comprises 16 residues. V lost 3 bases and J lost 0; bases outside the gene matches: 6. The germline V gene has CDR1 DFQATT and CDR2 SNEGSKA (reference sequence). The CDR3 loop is CSARRSGRTNTGELFF. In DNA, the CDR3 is TGCAGTGCTAGGAGAAGCGGGAGAACGAACACCGGGGAGCTGTTTTTT.

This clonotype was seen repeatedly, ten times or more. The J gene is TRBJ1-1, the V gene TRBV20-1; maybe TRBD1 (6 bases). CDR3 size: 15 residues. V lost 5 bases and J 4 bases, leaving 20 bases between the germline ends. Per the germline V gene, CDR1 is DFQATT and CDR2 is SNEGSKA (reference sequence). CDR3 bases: TGCAGTGCTCCCCGGGACACCGGTTGGATCACTGAAGCTTTCTTT. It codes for CSAPRDTGWITEAFF.